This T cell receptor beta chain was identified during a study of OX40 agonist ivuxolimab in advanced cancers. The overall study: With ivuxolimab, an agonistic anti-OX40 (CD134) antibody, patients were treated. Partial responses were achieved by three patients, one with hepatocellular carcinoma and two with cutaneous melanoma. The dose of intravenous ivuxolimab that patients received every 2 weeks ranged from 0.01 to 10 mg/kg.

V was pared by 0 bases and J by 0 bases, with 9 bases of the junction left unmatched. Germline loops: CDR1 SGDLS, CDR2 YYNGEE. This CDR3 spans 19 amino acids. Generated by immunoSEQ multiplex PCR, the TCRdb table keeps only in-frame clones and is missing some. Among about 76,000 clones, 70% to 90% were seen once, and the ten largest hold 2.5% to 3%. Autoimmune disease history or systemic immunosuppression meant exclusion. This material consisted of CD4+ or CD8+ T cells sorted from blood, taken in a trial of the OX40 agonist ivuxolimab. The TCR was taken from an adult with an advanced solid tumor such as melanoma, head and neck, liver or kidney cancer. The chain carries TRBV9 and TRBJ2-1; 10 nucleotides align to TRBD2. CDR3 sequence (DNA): TGTGCCAGCAGCGTAGGCGTAGCGGGGGGCCTGAGCTCCTACAATGAGCAGTTCTTC. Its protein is CASSVGVAGGLSSYNEQFF.